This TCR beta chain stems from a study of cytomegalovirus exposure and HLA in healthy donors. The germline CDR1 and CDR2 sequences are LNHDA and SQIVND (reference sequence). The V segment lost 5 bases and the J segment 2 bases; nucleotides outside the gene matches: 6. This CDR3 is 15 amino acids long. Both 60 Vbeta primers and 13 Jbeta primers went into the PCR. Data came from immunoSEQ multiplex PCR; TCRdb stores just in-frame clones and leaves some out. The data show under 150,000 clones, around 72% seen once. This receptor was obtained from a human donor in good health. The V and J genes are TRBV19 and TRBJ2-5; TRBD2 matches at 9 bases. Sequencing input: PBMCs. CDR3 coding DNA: TGTGCCAGTAGTCTGCCAGCGGGGGGACAAGAGACCCAGTACTTC. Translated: CASSLPAGGQETQYF.